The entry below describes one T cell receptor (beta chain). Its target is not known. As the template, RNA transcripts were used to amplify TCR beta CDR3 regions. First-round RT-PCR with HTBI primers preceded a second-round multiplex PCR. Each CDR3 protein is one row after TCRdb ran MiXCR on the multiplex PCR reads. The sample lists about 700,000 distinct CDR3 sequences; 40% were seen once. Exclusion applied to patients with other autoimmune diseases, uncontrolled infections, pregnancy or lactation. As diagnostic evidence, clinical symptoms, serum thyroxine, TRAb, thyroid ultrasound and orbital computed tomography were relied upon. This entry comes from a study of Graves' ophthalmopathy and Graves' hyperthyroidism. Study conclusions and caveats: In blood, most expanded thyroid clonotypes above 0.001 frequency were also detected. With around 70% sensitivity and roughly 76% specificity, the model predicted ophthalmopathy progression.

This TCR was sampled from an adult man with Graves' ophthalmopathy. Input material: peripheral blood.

The CDR3 reads CASSPMGGGQSEAFF. The CDR3, as DNA: TGTGCCAGCAGTCCGATGGGGGGGGGGCAGTCTGAAGCTTTCTTT. The V and J genes are TRBV25-1 and TRBJ1-1; D perhaps matches TRBD1 (6 bases). Germline CDR1 MGHDK, CDR2 SYGVNS. Trimming took 5 bases from V and 6 from J, leaving 19 bases between them. The CDR3 extends over 15 amino acids.